The 31 T cell receptor beta chains listed next were all sequenced from one sample in a study of response to subunit inactivated influenza vaccine. TCRdb itself ran the RT-PCR reads through MiXCR, one entry per CDR3 protein. Among 150,000 to 200,000 distinct CDR3 sequences listed, approximately 12% were seen once. The same specimen was also included in a second study, on T cells expressing NK-cell markers. That source adds: Template switching by 5'RACE with UMIs generated the TCR beta cDNA.

The sample here was CD8+ T cells sorted from PBMCs, taken 12 days after vaccination. These receptors were collected from a man aged 50 to 60 who received an inactivated influenza vaccine.

This clonotype was seen only a few times. V usage is TRBV29-1 and J usage is TRBJ2-1; D unclear. The germline CDR1 and CDR2 sequences are SQVTM and ANQGSEA. This CDR3 has 12 amino acids. V was trimmed by 4 bases and J by 3 bases, leaving 7 bases between them. The CDR3, as DNA: TGCAGCGTTGTTGAGATCTACAATGAGCAGTTCTTC. It is translated as CSVVEIYNEQFF.

The V gene is TRBV14, the J gene TRBJ2-7; 7 bases line up with TRBD2. Germline CDR1 is SGHDN and CDR2 is FVKESK. V shed 1 base, J shed 5 bases, and the junction held 2 bases outside the gene matches. The CDR3 contains 13 residues. CDR3: CASSQARGNEQYF. DNA for the CDR3: TGTGCCAGCAGCCAAGCGCGGGGGAACGAGCAGTACTTC. Using reference TRBV14 and TRBJ2-7 for the parts outside the CDR3, the full variable domain is EAGVTQFPSHSVIEKGQTVTLRCDPISGHDNLYWYRRVMGKEIKFLLHFVKESKQDESGMPNNRFLAERTGGTYSTLKVQPAELEDSGVYFCASSQARGNEQYFGPGTRLTVT.

This clonotype was picked up a small number of times. V usage is TRBV2 and J usage is TRBJ2-1; 10 bases fit TRBD1. CDR3 length: 15 amino acids. Germline V lookup: CDR1 SNHLY, CDR2 FYNNEI. V shed 4 bases and J 3 bases; nucleotides not matched to a gene: 3. The DNA for the CDR3 is TGTGCCAGCAGTGCGGGACAGGGGATCTACAATGAGCAGTTCTTC. It codes for CASSAGQGIYNEQFF.

Only a few counts were recorded for this clonotype. This chain joins TRBV5-1 and TRBJ1-1, with no clear D. The CDR3 has 18 amino acids. V was pared by 4 bases and J by 0 bases, with 22 bases between. CDR1 is SGHRS and CDR2 is YFSETQ in the germline V gene. CDR3 DNA: TGCGCCAGCAGCCGTTCGTCCGGGGTGGGCGGCTTGAACACTGAAGCTTTCTTT. Encoded protein: CASSRSSGVGGLNTEAFF.

The chain employs TRBV7-9 and TRBJ2-7; TRBD1 or TRBD2 may be the D gene (5 bases each). Germline CDR1 and CDR2: SEHNR and FQNEAQ (reference sequence). The CDR3 runs to 16 residues. Between the trimmed V and J ends, which lost 5 bases and 3 bases, there was a span of 20 bases. The CDR3, as DNA: TGTGCCAGCAGCCGTCCCGGGCCACAGGAGGTCTACGAGCAGTACTTC. This gives the protein CASSRPGPQEVYEQYF.

This clonotype was recorded a few times. The chain has TRBV2 and TRBJ2-1; no firm D call. The germline gives CDR1 SNHLY, CDR2 FYNNEI. V gave up 3 bases and J gave up 9 bases, with 12 bases separating them. This CDR3 has 13 amino acids. The CDR3 DNA reads as TGTGCCAGCAGTGACGAGGTTCTAGGTGAGCAGTTCTTC. Its protein is CASSDEVLGEQFF.

In this sample, this clonotype turned up many times. V gene TRBV4-3 combines with J gene TRBJ2-1; TRBD1 matches at 7 bases. Germline CDR1 and CDR2: LGHNA and YSLEER. Losses at the gene ends were 1 base for V and 4 bases for J; bases not matched to a gene: 10. This CDR3 is built from 17 residues. The CDR3 loop is CASSQAWAGTVYNEQFF. The DNA of the CDR3 is TGCGCCAGCAGCCAAGCTTGGGCCGGGACAGTGTACAATGAGCAGTTCTTC.

In this sample, this clonotype turned up a few times. V is TRBV4-3 and J is TRBJ1-3, with TRBD1 as a possible D gene (6 bases). The CDR3 consists of 15 residues. The ends were cut back, 4 bases at V and 0 bases at J, with 10 bases in the middle. CDR1 and CDR2 (germline): LGHNA, YSLEER. The CDR3 DNA follows: TGCGCCAGCAGCCCATACAGGGACTCTGGAAACACCATATATTTT. Encoded protein: CASSPYRDSGNTIYF.

V gene TRBV20-1 combines with J gene TRBJ2-7; 7 nucleotides agree with TRBD1. Trimming removed 1 base from V and 4 bases from J; junction bases left unmatched: 7. Germline CDR1 and CDR2: DFQATT and SNEGSKA (reference sequence). This CDR3 spans 14 amino acids. CDR3 DNA: TGCAGTGCTAGAGGATCCGGGACAGCTTACGAGCAGTACTTC. Protein product: CSARGSGTAYEQYF.

This chain joins TRBV20-1 and TRBJ2-1, with TRBD2 identical over 8 bases. CDR3 size: 17 residues. V shed 5 bases and J 2 bases; nucleotides not matched to a gene: 14. Per germline, CDR1 DFQATT and CDR2 SNEGSKA (reference sequence). The CDR3 nucleotides are TGCAGTGCTTCACCGGTGGAACTAGCGGCCCCCTACAATGAGCAGTTCTTC. Protein sequence: CSASPVELAAPYNEQFF.

This clonotype was counted only a few times. The chain combines TRBV2 with TRBJ2-5, with TRBD1 matching over 7 bases. J lost 4 bases, V lost 6 bases, and 8 bases had no gene match. Germline-derived CDR1 and CDR2 are SNHLY and FYNNEI. The CDR3 is made up of 14 amino acids. CDR3 bases: TGTGCCAGCAGGGGGGACAGCTCCGCAGAGACCCAGTACTTC. The encoded protein is CASRGDSSAETQYF.

This clonotype appeared a few times. The CDR3 reads CASTPPTRGLDYGYTF. The CDR3 DNA reads as TGTGCCAGCACCCCCCCGACACGCGGGTTGGACTATGGCTACACCTTC. The J gene is TRBJ1-2, the V gene TRBV12-3 or TRBV12-4; unclear D gene. The CDR3 runs to 16 residues. Trimming left V 7 bases short and J 3 bases short, with 21 bases between.

This clonotype was detected a few times. The chain uses TRBV2 and TRBJ2-1, with TRBD1 matching 10 bases. The CDR3 runs 13 residues. After removal of 8 bases from V and 4 bases from J, the junction contained 2 bases not matched to a gene. Germline CDR1 is SNHLY and CDR2 is FYNNEI. The CDR3 DNA follows: TGTGCCAGCCAGGGACAGGGGTACAATGAGCAGTTCTTC. Amino acid sequence: CASQGQGYNEQFF.

With regard to this clonotype: A junction boundary mismatches the germline segment, possibly from a read error. The chain employs TRBV7-7 and TRBJ2-5, with TRBD2 matching over 13 bases. This CDR3 region has 15 residues. Germline lookup yields CDR1 SSHAT and CDR2 FNYEAQ (reference sequence). CDR3 sequence (DNA): TGTGCTAGCAGTTCGACTAGCGGGGGGTCGGAGACCCAGTACTTC. Protein product: CASSSTSGGSETQYF.

As to this clonotype: With a much larger clone just one base away, this may be a read error. V gene TRBV11-2 combines with J gene TRBJ2-7, with D tentatively TRBD1 (6 bases). Trimming stripped 3 bases from V and 2 bases from J, with 11 bases between. The CDR3 contains 14 residues. CDR1 SGHAT and CDR2 FQNNGV come from the germline V gene. The CDR3 DNA sequence: TGTGCCAGCAGCTTCGGGTCAGGGGCCTACGAGCAGTACTTC. This codes for CASSFGSGAYEQYF.

In this sample, this clonotype turned up a few times. CDR3 amino acids: CASSPRGTNTGELFF. The CDR3 nucleotides read TGTGCCAGCTCACCGCGGGGGACGAACACCGGGGAGCTGTTTTTT. The chain uses TRBV18 and TRBJ2-2, with 7 bases matching TRBD2. Germline trimming cut 3 bases from V and 0 bases from J; bases unmatched to any gene: 1. Per the germline V gene, CDR1 is KGHSH and CDR2 is LQKENI. CDR3 length equals 15 residues.

With respect to this clonotype: This may be a read error: a much more frequent sequence differs by one nucleotide. V is TRBV12-3 or TRBV12-4 and J is TRBJ2-7, with a possible D match to TRBD2 (5 bases). The CDR3 consists of 14 residues. The V end was cut by 1 base, the J end by 0 bases, with 7 bases between. The CDR3 is CASSLEGSSYEQYF. The CDR3 DNA reads TGTGCCAGCAGTTTAGAAGGGAGCTCCTACGAGCAGTACTTC.

This chain links TRBV5-6 with TRBJ2-7; unclear D gene. Trimming removed 0 bases from V and 0 bases from J, with 10 bases in between. CDR1 SGHDT and CDR2 YYEEEE come from the germline V gene. This CDR3 comprises 15 residues. The CDR3 nucleotides read TGTGCCAGCAGCTTGGTCTCTTCGGGCTCCTACGAGCAGTACTTC. Its translation: CASSLVSSGSYEQYF.

This clonotype has more than one count but fewer than ten. The chain carries TRBV11-2 and TRBJ2-5; TRBD1 aligns across 7 bases. The CDR3 is 14 residues long. Germline CDR1 SGHAT, CDR2 FQNNGV. The V gene end was trimmed by 6 bases and the J gene end by 2 bases; junction bases not matched to a gene: 6. In DNA, the CDR3 is TGTGCCAGCAGTTGGGACAGAGCTCAAGAGACCCAGTACTTC. Protein sequence: CASSWDRAQETQYF.

This clonotype was detected only a few times. The chain employs TRBV4-3 and TRBJ2-2; unclear D gene. V was clipped by 1 base and J by 1 base, with 7 bases between them. CDR3 size: 15 residues. Germline V gene data show CDR1 as LGHNA and CDR2 as YSLEER. This CDR3 reads CASSQGVMNTGELFF. CDR3 bases: TGCGCCAGCAGCCAAGGAGTTATGAACACCGGGGAGCTGTTTTTT.

This clonotype was observed a handful of times. The J gene is TRBJ2-7, the V gene TRBV27; 9 bases match TRBD1. The CDR3 contains 14 residues. Per the germline V gene, CDR1 is MNHEY and CDR2 is SMNVEV (reference sequence). The junction had 8 bases not matched to a gene; V was cut back by 7 bases and J by 4 bases. The CDR3 region has the DNA TGTGCCAGCACTACGACAGGGGGTACGTACGAGCAGTACTTC. Translating gives CASTTTGGTYEQYF.

This clonotype was seen a few times. This sequence joins TRBV6-2 or TRBV6-3 and TRBJ2-3, with a weak D call TRBD2 (6 bases). From germline, CDR1 is MNHEY and CDR2 SVGEGT. V shed 7 bases and J shed 4 bases, with 9 bases lying between them. The CDR3 length is 12 residues. CDR3 nucleotide sequence: TGTGCCAGCACCCCGGGGGCAGATACGCAGTATTTT. Translating gives CASTPGADTQYF.

The chain is built from TRBV19 and TRBJ1-2; D perhaps matches TRBD1 (5 bases). CDR1 is LNHDA, CDR2 SQIVND, per germline (reference sequence). Trimming took off 5 bases at V and 0 bases at J, with 16 bases between the two ends. This CDR3 comprises 16 residues. The CDR3 reads CASSPPQGLSNYGYTF. For the CDR3, the DNA is TGTGCCAGTAGTCCTCCTCAGGGTTTATCTAACTATGGCTACACCTTC.

This clonotype was counted between two and nine times. CDR3 bases: TGCGCCAGCAGCACCATTCAAGGCGGCGAGCAGTACTTC. This translates into CASSTIQGGEQYF. The rearrangement uses TRBV4-1 and TRBJ2-7; D remains unclear. Between the trimmed V and J ends, which lost 5 bases and 6 bases, there was a span of 14 bases. This CDR3 region has 13 residues. The germline V gene encodes CDR1 MGHRA and CDR2 YSYEKL.

The chain carries TRBV13 and TRBJ2-2, with D unclear. Germline CDR1 is PRHDT and CDR2 is FYEKMQ (reference sequence). Trimming stripped 1 base from V and 1 base from J, with 7 bases between. The CDR3 extends over 15 amino acids. The CDR3 nucleotides are TGTGCCAGCAGCTTAGCTTCGCAGAACACCGGGGAGCTGTTTTTT. Translation gives CASSLASQNTGELFF.

The chain uses TRBV4-3 and TRBJ2-5, with TRBD2 identical over 11 bases. The CDR3 extends over 19 amino acids. CDR1 and CDR2 (germline): LGHNA, YSLEER. J was trimmed by 0 bases and V by 0 bases; bases with no gene match: 9. Written as DNA, the CDR3 is TGCGCCAGCAGCCAAGATGGGCTAGCGGGGGGCCTGTACCAAGAGACCCAGTACTTC. Its translation: CASSQDGLAGGLYQETQYF.

This clonotype was recorded a few times. The chain uses TRBV29-1 and TRBJ2-5; D call uncertain. With 0 bases removed from V and 9 bases from J, the gap between germline ends came to 17 bases. The CDR3 length is 14 residues. CDR1 is SQVTM and CDR2 is ANQGSEA in the germline V gene. CDR3: CSVEEWSIERSQYF. The CDR3 nucleotides read TGCAGCGTTGAAGAGTGGAGCATTGAGCGATCCCAGTACTTC.

The chain recombines TRBV6-1 with TRBJ2-3; 7 nucleotides agree with TRBD2. The CDR3 contains 17 residues. Trimming took 5 bases from V and 0 from J; bases not matched to a gene: 11. Germline values: CDR1 MNHNS, CDR2 SASEGT. CDR3 in amino acids: CASSLNLFSGSTDTQYF. Written as DNA, the CDR3 is TGTGCCAGCAGTCTGAACCTCTTTAGCGGGAGCACAGATACGCAGTATTTT.

This rearrangement joins TRBV7-9 to TRBJ2-3; unclear D gene. The germline V and J ends were trimmed by 1 base and 4 bases, with 3 bases remaining between them. Per germline, CDR1 SEHNR and CDR2 FQNEAQ (reference sequence). This CDR3 is built from 12 residues. The CDR3, as DNA: TGTGCCAGCAGCTTAGAGTCAGATACGCAGTATTTT. This sequence encodes CASSLESDTQYF.

In this sample, this clonotype turned up a few times. The chain is built from TRBV27 and TRBJ2-7; weak D call: TRBD1 (6 bases). V lost 5 bases to trimming and J lost 1 base, with 9 bases between them. This CDR3 contains 13 residues. Germline CDR1 reads MNHEY; CDR2 reads SMNVEV (reference sequence). The CDR3: CASSIQGSYEQYF. CDR3 bases: TGTGCCAGCAGTATACAGGGTTCCTACGAGCAGTACTTC.

The rearrangement uses TRBV25-1 and TRBJ1-1; weak D call: TRBD1 (6 bases). The germline V gene has CDR1 MGHDK and CDR2 SYGVNS. This CDR3 comprises 12 residues. The CDR3 region has the DNA TGTGCGGCAGGGGAGGTGAACACTGAAGCTTTCTTT. As protein: CAAGEVNTEAFF. The entire variable domain, with the rest obtained from reference TRBV25-1 and TRBJ1-1, is as follows: EADIYQTPRYLVIGTGKKITLECSQTMGHDKMYWYQQDPGMELHLIHYSYGVNSTEKGDLSSESTVSRIRTEHFPLTLESARPSHTSQYLCAAGEVNTEAFFGQGTRLTVV.